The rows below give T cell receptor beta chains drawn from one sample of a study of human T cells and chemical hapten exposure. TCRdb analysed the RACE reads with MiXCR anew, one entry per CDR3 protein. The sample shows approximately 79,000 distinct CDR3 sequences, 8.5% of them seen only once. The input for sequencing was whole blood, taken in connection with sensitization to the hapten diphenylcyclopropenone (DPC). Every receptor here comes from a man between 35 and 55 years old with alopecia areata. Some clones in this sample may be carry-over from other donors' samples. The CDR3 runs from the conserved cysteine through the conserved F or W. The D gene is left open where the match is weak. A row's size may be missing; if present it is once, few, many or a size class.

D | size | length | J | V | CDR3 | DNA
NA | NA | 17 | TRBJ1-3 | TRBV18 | CASSPLLGSSSGNTIYF | TGTGCCAGCTCACCACTATTGGGGTCAAGCTCTGGAAACACCATATATTTT
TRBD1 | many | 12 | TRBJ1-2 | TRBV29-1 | CSVQDRGYGYTF | TGCAGCGTTCAGGACAGGGGGTATGGCTACACCTTC
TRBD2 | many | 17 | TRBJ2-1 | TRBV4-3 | CASSQENGRFLYNEQFF | TGCGCCAGCAGCCAAGAAAACGGGAGGTTCCTTTACAATGAGCAGTTCTTC
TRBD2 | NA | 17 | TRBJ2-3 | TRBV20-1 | CSAYLPGLATSTDTQYF | TGCAGTGCTTACCTACCCGGACTAGCGACTAGCACAGATACGCAGTATTTT
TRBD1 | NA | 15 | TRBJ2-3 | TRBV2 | CASSQDRGDTDTQYF | TGTGCCAGCAGTCAGGACAGGGGGGACACAGATACGCAGTATTTT
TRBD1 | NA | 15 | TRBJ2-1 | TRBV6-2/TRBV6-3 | CASSYSRQGNNEQFF | TGTGCCAGCAGTTACTCTCGACAGGGTAACAATGAGCAGTTCTTC
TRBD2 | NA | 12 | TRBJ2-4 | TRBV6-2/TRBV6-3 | CASSQTSNIQYF | TGTGCCAGCAGTCAGACTAGCAACATTCAGTACTTC
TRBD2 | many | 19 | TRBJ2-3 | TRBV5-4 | CASSFPPLRGSSSTDTQYF | TGTGCCAGCAGCTTTCCCCCTCTGCGCGGGAGCTCTAGCACAGATACGCAGTATTTT
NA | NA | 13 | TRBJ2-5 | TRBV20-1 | CSARDLGQETQYF | TGCAGTGCTAGAGATCTGGGGCAAGAGACCCAGTACTTC
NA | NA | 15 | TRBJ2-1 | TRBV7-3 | CASSSRWSGIGEQFF | TGTGCCAGCAGCTCCCGGTGGTCGGGGATCGGGGAGCAGTTCTTC
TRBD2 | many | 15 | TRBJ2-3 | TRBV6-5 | CASSPVAGGVDTQYF | TGTGCCAGCAGCCCAGTAGCGGGAGGGGTTGATACGCAGTATTTT
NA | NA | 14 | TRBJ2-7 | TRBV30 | CAWTKQGLSYEQYF | TGTGCCTGGACCAAGCAGGGCCTCTCCTACGAGCAGTACTTC
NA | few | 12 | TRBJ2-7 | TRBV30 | CAWSDLAYEQYF | TGTGCCTGGAGTGACCTAGCCTACGAGCAGTACTTC
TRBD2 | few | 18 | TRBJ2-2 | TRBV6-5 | CASSYSGLAGQNTGELFF | TGTGCCAGCAGTTACTCGGGACTAGCGGGGCAGAACACCGGGGAGCTGTTTTTT
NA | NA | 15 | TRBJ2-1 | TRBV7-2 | CASSLDGGTHNEQFF | TGTGCCAGCAGCTTAGATGGGGGGACACACAATGAGCAGTTCTTC
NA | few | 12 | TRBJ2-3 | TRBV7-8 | CASRTSYDTQYF | TGTGCCAGCAGGACCAGCTATGATACGCAGTATTTT
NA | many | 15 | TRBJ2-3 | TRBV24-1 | CATSDPRRSTDTQYF | TGTGCCACCAGTGATCCACGGAGAAGCACAGATACGCAGTATTTT
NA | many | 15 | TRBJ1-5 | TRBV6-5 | CASSPRGEGNQPQHF | TGTGCCAGCAGCCCCAGGGGAGAGGGCAATCAGCCCCAGCATTTT
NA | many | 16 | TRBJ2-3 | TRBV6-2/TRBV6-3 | CASSKPSGSGTDTQYF | TGTGCCAGCAGCAAGCCCTCCGGTAGCGGCACAGATACGCAGTATTTT
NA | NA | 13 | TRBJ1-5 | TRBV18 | CASSPDFNQPQHF | TGTGCCAGCTCACCGGATTTCAATCAGCCCCAGCATTTT
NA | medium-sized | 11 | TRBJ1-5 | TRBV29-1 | CSVGHDQPQHF | TGCAGCGTGGGGCACGATCAGCCCCAGCATTTT
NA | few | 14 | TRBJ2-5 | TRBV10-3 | CAISESWGFETQYF | TGTGCCATCAGTGAGTCTTGGGGATTCGAGACCCAGTACTTC
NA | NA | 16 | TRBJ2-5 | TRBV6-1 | CASSDSRGLSKETQYF | TGTGCCAGCAGTGACAGTAGGGGACTCTCCAAAGAGACCCAGTACTTC
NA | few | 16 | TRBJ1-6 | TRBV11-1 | CASSRTGGQGNSPLHF | TGTGCCAGCAGCCGGACGGGGGGTCAAGGAAATTCACCCCTCCACTTT
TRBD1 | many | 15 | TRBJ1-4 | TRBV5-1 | CASSLWTGENEKLFF | TGCGCCAGCAGCTTATGGACAGGAGAAAATGAAAAACTGTTTTTT
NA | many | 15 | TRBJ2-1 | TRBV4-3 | CASSQARGAYNEQFF | TGCGCCAGCAGCCAAGCCCGGGGCGCCTACAATGAGCAGTTCTTC
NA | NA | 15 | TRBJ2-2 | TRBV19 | CASRAKDPALGELFF | TGTGCCAGTAGGGCCAAGGACCCAGCACTCGGGGAGCTGTTTTTT
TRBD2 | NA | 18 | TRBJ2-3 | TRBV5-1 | CASSGGGKASWGTDTQYF | TGCGCCAGCAGCGGGGGGGGAAAGGCCAGCTGGGGCACAGATACGCAGTATTTT
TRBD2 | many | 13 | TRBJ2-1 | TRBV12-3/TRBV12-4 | CASSSSGRNEQFF | TGTGCCAGCAGTTCTAGCGGGAGGAATGAGCAGTTCTTC
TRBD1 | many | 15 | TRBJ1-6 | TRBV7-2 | CASSVTGPYNSPLHF | TGTGCCAGCAGCGTGACAGGGCCTTATAATTCACCCCTCCACTTT
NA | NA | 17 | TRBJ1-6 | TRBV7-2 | CASSLEPGHAAVSPLHF | TGTGCCAGCAGCTTAGAACCGGGACACGCGGCTGTTTCACCCCTCCACTTT
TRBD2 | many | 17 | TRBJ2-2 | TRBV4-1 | CASSHPQGGRSTGELFF | TGCGCCAGCAGCCACCCCCAAGGCGGGAGGAGCACCGGGGAGCTGTTTTTT
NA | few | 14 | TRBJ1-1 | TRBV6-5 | CASPGAELNTEAFF | TGTGCCAGCCCTGGGGCCGAACTCAACACTGAAGCTTTCTTT
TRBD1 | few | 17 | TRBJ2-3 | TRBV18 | CASSPRGTGGGTDTQYF | TGTGCCAGCTCACCACGTGGGACAGGGGGTGGCACAGATACGCAGTATTTT
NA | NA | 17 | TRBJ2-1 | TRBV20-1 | CSARTEGYAGPYNEQFF | TGCAGTGCGCGGACGGAGGGTTACGCGGGACCCTACAATGAGCAGTTCTTC
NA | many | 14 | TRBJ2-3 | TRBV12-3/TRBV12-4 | CASSLDVGTDTQYF | TGTGCCAGCAGTTTAGACGTGGGTACAGATACGCAGTATTTT
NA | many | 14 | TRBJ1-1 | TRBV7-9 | CASSSDRRNTEAFF | TGTGCCAGCAGCTCTGACAGGAGGAACACTGAAGCTTTCTTT
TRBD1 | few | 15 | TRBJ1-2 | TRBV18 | CASSPQTGADYGYTF | TGTGCCAGCTCACCCCAGACAGGGGCGGACTATGGCTACACCTTC
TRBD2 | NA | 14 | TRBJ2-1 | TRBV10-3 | CAAKVASGIDEQFF | TGTGCCGCGAAGGTGGCTAGCGGGATCGATGAGCAGTTCTTC